What follows is one TCR beta chain and its context. Its specificity is not known. CDR1 and CDR2 (germline): GTSNPN, SVGIG (reference sequence). CDR3 length: 15 amino acids. The V and J ends lost 1 base and 2 bases, in that order; junction bases with no gene match: 5. This entry comes from a study of beta chain features in type 1 diabetes. General study findings and limits: Insertions at VDJ junctions were less frequent in type 1 diabetes patients. These patients also deleted more nucleotides at the same junctions. In every one of the four CD4+ subsets, TCRB CDR3s were moderately but significantly shorter in Type 1 diabetes patients.

The sequenced template was cDNA made from the entire isolated RNA. Clones were sequenced by immunoSEQ multiplex PCR, and TCRdb holds only the in-frame ones, with some missing. This sample has 640,000 or so clones; around 15% occur once, and the top ten carry 0.02% to 0.025%. The clonotype was recovered from a young man with type 1 diabetes. Sequences were obtained from naive CD4+ T cells from blood. The chain has TRBV30 and TRBJ2-5; 9 bases line up with TRBD1. Here the CDR3 DNA reads TGTGCCTGGAGTGGCGGGACAGGGAATCAAGAGACCCAGTACTTC. This gives the protein CAWSGGTGNQETQYF.